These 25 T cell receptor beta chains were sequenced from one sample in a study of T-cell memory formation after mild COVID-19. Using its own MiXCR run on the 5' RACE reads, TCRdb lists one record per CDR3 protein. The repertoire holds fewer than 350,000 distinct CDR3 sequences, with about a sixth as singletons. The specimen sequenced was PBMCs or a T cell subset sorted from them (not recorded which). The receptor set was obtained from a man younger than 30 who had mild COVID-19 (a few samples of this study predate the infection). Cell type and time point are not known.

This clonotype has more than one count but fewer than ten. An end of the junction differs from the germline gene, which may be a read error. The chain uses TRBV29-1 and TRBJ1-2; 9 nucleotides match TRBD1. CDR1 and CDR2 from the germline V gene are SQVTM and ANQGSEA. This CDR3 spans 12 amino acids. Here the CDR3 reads CSAEGTGSGYTF. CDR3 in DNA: TGCAGCGCTGAAGGGACAGGGTCCGGCTACACCTTC.

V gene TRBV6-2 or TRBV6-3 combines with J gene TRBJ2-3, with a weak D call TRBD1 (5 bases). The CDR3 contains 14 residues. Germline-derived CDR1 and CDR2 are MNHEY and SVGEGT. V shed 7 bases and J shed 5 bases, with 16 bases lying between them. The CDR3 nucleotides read TGTGCCAGCAATATCCAGGGTTGGGGAGATACGCAGTATTTT. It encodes CASNIQGWGDTQYF.

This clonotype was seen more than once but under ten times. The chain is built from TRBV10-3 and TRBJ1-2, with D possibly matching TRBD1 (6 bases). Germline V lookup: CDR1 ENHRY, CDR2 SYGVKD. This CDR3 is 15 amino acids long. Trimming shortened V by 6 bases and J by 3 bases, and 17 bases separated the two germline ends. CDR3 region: CAIRAGAGDDYGYTF. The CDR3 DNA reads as TGTGCCATCAGAGCTGGAGCAGGGGACGACTATGGCTACACCTTC.

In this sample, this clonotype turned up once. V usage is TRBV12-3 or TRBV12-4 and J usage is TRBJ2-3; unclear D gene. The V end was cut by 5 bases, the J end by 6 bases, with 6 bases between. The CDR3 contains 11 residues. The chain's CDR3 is CASSIGDTQYF. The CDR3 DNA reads TGTGCCAGCAGTATAGGGGATACGCAGTATTTT.

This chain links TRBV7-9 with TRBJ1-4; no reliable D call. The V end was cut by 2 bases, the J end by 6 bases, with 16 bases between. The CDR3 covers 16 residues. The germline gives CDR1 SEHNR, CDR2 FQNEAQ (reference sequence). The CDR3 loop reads CASSLLQRVGDEKLFF. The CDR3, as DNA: TGTGCCAGCAGCTTACTTCAGCGGGTCGGAGATGAAAAACTGTTTTTT. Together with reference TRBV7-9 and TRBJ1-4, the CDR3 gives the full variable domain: DTGVSQNPRHKITKRGQNVTFRCDPISEHNRLYWYRQTLGQGPEFLTYFQNEAQLEKSRLLSDRFSAERPKGSFSTLEIQRTEQGDSAMYLCASSLLQRVGDEKLFFGSGTQLSVL.

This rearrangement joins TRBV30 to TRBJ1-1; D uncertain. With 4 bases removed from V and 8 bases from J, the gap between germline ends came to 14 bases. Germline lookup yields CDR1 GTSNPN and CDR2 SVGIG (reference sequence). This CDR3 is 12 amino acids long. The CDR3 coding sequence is TGTGCCTGGACCCTAGACGGCAGAGAAGCTTTCTTT. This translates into CAWTLDGREAFF.

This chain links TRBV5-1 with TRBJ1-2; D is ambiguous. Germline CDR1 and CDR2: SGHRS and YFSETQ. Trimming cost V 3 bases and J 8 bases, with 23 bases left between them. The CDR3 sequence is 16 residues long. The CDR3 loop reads CASSSIPRGRREGYTF. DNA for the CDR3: TGCGCCAGCAGCTCCATCCCGCGGGGTCGAAGGGAGGGCTACACCTTC. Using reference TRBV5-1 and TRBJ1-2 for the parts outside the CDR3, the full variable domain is KAGVTQTPRYLIKTRGQQVTLSCSPISGHRSVSWYQQTPGQGLQFLFEYFSETQRNKGNFPGRFSGRQFSNSRSEMNVSTLELGDSALYLCASSSIPRGRREGYTFGSGTRLTVV.

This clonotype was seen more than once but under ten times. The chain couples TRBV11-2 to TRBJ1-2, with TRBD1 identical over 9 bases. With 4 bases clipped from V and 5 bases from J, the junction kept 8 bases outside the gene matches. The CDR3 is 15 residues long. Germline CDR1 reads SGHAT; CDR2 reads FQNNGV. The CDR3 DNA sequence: TGTGCCAGCAGCTGGGGGGACAGGGTGATATATGGCTACACCTTC. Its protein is CASSWGDRVIYGYTF.

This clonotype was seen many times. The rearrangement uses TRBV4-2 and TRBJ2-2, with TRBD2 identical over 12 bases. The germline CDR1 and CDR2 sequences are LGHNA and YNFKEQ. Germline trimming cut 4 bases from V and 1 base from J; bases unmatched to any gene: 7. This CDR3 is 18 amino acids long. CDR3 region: CASSLSSGGDMNTGELFF. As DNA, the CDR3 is TGTGCCAGCAGCCTATCTAGCGGGGGGGATATGAACACCGGGGAGCTGTTTTTT.

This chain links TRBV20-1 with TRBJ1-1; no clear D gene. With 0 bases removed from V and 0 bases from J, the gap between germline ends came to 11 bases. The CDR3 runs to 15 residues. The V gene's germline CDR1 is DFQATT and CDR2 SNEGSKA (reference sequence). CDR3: CSAREYLNLNTEAFF. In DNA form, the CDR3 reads TGCAGTGCTAGAGAGTATCTCAACTTGAACACTGAAGCTTTCTTT.

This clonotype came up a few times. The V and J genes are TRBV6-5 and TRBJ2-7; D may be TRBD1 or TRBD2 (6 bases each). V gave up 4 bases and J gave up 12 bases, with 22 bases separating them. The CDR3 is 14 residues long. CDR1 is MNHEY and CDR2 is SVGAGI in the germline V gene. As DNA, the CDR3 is TGTGCCAGCAGTTCGGATGTCGGAACAGGGAGGTGGTACGTC. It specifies CASSSDVGTGRWYV.

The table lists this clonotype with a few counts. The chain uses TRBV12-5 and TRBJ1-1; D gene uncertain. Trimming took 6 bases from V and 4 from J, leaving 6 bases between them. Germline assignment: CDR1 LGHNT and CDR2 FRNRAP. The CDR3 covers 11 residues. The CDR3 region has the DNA TGTGCTAGTGGCCAACCCACTGAAGCTTTCTTT. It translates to CASGQPTEAFF. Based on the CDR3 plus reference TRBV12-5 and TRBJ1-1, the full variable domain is DARVTQTPRHKVTEMGQEVTMRCQPILGHNTVFWYRQTMMQGLELLAYFRNRAPLDDSGMPKDRFSAEMPDATLATLKIQPSEPRDSAVYFCASGQPTEAFFGQGTRLTVV.

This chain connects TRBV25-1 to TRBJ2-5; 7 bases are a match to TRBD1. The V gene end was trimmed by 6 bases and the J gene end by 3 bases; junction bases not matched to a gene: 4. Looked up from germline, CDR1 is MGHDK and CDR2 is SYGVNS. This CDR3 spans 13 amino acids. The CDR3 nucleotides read TGTGCCAGCAGGAAAGGGGGCGAAGAGACCCAGTACTTC. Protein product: CASRKGGEETQYF.

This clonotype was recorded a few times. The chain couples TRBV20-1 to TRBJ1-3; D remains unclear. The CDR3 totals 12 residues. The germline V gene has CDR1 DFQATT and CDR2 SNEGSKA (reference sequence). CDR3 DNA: TGCAGCGACCGGAGCTCTGGAAACACCATATATTTT. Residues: CSDRSSGNTIYF.

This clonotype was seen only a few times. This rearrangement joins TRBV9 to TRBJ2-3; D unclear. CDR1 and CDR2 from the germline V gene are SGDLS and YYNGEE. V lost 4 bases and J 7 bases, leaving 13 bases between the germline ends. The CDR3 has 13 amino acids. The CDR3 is CASSPPVRNTQYF. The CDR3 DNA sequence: TGTGCCAGCAGCCCTCCGGTCCGGAATACGCAGTATTTT.

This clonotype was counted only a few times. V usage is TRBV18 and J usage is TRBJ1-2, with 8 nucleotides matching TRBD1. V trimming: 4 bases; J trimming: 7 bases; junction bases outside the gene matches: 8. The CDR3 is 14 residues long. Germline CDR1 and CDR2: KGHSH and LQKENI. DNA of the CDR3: TGTGCCAGCTCACTCTCGACAGGGGACCCTGGCTACACCTTC. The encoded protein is CASSLSTGDPGYTF.

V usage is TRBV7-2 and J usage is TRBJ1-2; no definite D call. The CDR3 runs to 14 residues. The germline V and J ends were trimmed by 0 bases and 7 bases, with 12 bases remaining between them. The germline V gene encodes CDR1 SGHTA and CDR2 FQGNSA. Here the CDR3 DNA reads TGTGCCAGCAGCTTAGCCAGACTTGGACTTGGCTACACCTTC. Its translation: CASSLARLGLGYTF.

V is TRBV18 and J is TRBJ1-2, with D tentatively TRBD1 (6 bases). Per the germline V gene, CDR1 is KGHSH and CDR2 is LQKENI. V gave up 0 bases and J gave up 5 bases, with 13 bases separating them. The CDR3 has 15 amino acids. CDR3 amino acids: CASSPPTGAGYGYTF. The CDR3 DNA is TGTGCCAGCTCACCACCAACGGGGGCTGGGTATGGCTACACCTTC.

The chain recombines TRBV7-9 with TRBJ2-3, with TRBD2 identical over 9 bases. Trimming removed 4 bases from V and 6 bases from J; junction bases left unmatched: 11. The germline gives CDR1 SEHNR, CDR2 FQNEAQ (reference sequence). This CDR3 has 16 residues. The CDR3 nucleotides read TGTGCCAGCAGCTCCGGGACTAGCCCCTTCTCGGATACGCAGTATTTT. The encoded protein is CASSSGTSPFSDTQYF.

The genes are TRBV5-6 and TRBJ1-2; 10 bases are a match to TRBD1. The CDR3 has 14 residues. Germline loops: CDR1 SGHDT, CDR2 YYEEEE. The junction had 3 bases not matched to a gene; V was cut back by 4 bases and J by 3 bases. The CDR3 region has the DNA TGTGCCAGCAGCCCCGGACAGGGGGACTATGGCTACACCTTC. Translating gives CASSPGQGDYGYTF.

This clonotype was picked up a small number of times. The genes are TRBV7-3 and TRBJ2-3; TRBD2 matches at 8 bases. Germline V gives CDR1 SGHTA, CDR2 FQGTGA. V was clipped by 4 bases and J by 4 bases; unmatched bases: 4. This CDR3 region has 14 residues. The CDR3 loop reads CASSSGLASDTQYF. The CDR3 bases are TGTGCCAGCAGCTCCGGACTAGCTTCAGATACGCAGTATTTT.

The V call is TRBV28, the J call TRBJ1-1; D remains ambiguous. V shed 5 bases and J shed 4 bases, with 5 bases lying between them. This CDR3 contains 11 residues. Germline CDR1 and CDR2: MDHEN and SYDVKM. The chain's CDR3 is CASSPSTEAFF. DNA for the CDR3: TGTGCCAGCAGTCCCTCCACTGAAGCTTTCTTT.

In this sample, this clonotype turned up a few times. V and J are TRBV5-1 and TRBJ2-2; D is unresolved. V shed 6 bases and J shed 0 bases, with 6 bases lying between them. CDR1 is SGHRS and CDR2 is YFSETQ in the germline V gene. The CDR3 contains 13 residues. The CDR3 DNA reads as TGCGCCAGCAACATAGCGAACACCGGGGAGCTGTTTTTT. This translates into CASNIANTGELFF.

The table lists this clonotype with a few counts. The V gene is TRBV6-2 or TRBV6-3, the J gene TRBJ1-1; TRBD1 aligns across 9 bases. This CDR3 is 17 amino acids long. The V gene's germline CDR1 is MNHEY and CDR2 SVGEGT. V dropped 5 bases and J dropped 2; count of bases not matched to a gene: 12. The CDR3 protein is CASSPTPITGGNTEAFF. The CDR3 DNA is TGTGCCAGCAGTCCCACACCAATCACAGGGGGCAACACTGAAGCTTTCTTT.

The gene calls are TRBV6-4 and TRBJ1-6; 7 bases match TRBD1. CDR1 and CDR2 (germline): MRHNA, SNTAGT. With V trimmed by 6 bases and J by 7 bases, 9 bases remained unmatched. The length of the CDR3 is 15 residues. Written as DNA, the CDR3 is TGTGCCAGCAGGGCCCGGACAGGCCCCAATTCACCCCTCCACTTT. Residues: CASRARTGPNSPLHF.